The 14 T cell receptor beta chains listed next were all sequenced from one sample in a study of T cell responses to AZD1222 COVID-19 vaccine. Repertoires were generated with immunoSEQ multiplex PCR, while TCRdb's copy carries only in-frame clones and drops some. The sample has 100,000 to 150,000 clones, roughly 92% seen once; the top ten hold about 1.1%. Source: peripheral blood, taken 28 days after the second AZD1222 dose. The origin of the receptors is an adult who received the AZD1222 COVID-19 vaccine.

The chain links TRBV12-3 or TRBV12-4 to TRBJ1-5; D is unresolved. V was cut by 3 bases and J by 7 bases, with 7 bases left in between. This CDR3 has 12 amino acids. This chain's CDR3 is CASSFGRQPQHF. The CDR3, as DNA: TGTGCCAGCAGTTTCGGTCGGCAGCCCCAGCATTTT.

Only a few counts were recorded for this clone. This chain connects TRBV6-6 to TRBJ2-7; TRBD1 agrees at 11 bases. V trimming: 8 bases; J trimming: 3 bases; junction bases outside the gene matches: 6. Per the germline V gene, CDR1 is MNHNY and CDR2 is SVGAGI (reference sequence). The CDR3 has 14 residues. The CDR3 DNA reads TGTGCCAGCGTTCGGGGGACAGGGGGCTACGAGCAGTACTTC. This gives the protein CASVRGTGGYEQYF.

The V gene is TRBV13, the J gene TRBJ2-1; 7 bases map to TRBD2. CDR3 size: 14 residues. Germline V gene sequence: CDR1 PRHDT, CDR2 FYEKMQ (reference sequence). The trim removed 2 bases at V and 10 bases at J, leaving 8 bases unmatched. The CDR3 DNA reads as TGTGCCAGCAGCTTACAACGGGGGGTAGACGAGCAGTTCTTC. Protein: CASSLQRGVDEQFF.

The chain carries TRBV30 and TRBJ1-5; TRBD1 aligns across 10 bases. The germline CDR1 and CDR2 sequences are GTSNPN and SVGIG (reference sequence). V was clipped by 6 bases and J by 4 bases; unmatched bases: 6. This CDR3 has 14 amino acids. The CDR3 DNA reads TGTGCCTGTGAGGGGACAGGGGTTAATCAGCCCCAGCATTTT. The encoded protein is CACEGTGVNQPQHF.

The V call is TRBV6-5, the J call TRBJ2-3; D may match TRBD1 or TRBD2 (6 bases each). This CDR3 comprises 14 residues. V was trimmed by 10 bases and J by 1 base, leaving 15 bases between them. Germline V CDR1 and CDR2: MNHEY, SVGAGI. In DNA form, the CDR3 reads TGTGCCACCGGGAGAGGGGGTGGCACAGATACGCAGTATTTT. Its protein product is CATGRGGGTDTQYF.

The V call is TRBV3-1 (or the pseudogene TRBV3-2), the J call TRBJ2-3; 11 nucleotides align to TRBD2. Germline loops: CDR1 LGHDT, CDR2 YNNKEL (reference sequence). J was trimmed by 1 base and V by 5 bases; bases with no gene match: 5. CDR3 length: 16 residues. The CDR3 reads CASSAGLAERTDTQYF. The CDR3 DNA sequence: TGTGCCAGCAGCGCGGGACTAGCGGAGCGCACAGATACGCAGTATTTT.

V usage is TRBV7-3 and J usage is TRBJ2-1; D is perhaps TRBD2 (6 bases). The CDR3 totals 14 residues. The germline gives CDR1 SGHTA, CDR2 FQGTGA. Trimming shortened V by 5 bases and J by 9 bases, and 17 bases separated the two germline ends. CDR3 bases: TGTGCCAGCAGCCGACTAGTTTTGGATGGTGAGCAGTTCTTC. Amino acid sequence: CASSRLVLDGEQFF.

V gene TRBV9 combines with J gene TRBJ2-5, with 7 bases aligning to TRBD2. Trimming at V came to 0 bases and at J to 4 bases, leaving 3 bases not matched to a gene. This CDR3 region has 14 residues. Germline CDR1 and CDR2: SGDLS and YYNGEE. CDR3 sequence reads: CASSVALAGETQYF. CDR3 coding DNA: TGTGCCAGCAGCGTAGCATTAGCGGGAGAGACCCAGTACTTC.

The V call is TRBV15, the J call TRBJ1-5; D ambiguous. This CDR3 has 15 amino acids. Germline V gene lookup returns CDR1 LNHNV and CDR2 YYDKDF (reference sequence). V was trimmed by 5 bases and J by 2 bases, leaving 13 bases between them. The CDR3 sequence is CATSGPSPRNQPQHF. Written as DNA, the CDR3 is TGTGCCACCAGCGGGCCCAGCCCTCGCAATCAGCCCCAGCATTTT.

CDR3 nucleotide sequence: TGTGCCACCAGCAGAGGAAGACAATCCTACGAGCAGTACTTC. It codes for CATSRGRQSYEQYF. The chain links TRBV15 to TRBJ2-7; D unclear. This CDR3 is built from 14 residues. Germline loops: CDR1 LNHNV, CDR2 YYDKDF (reference sequence). V dropped 1 base and J dropped 1 base, with 8 bases sitting between them.

The rearrangement joins TRBV6-4 to TRBJ2-2; a weak D match, TRBD2 (5 bases). The germline V and J ends were trimmed by 5 bases and 7 bases, with 11 bases remaining between them. Germline loops: CDR1 MRHNA, CDR2 SNTAGT. This CDR3 contains 13 residues. As DNA, the CDR3 is TGTGCCAGCAGTAACCTAGCTAACGGGGAGCTGTTTTTT. This translates into CASSNLANGELFF.

The chain combines TRBV4-3 with TRBJ1-6, with D tentatively TRBD1 (5 bases). The CDR3 spans 15 residues. Trimming stripped 3 bases from V and 7 bases from J, with 13 bases between. Germline CDR1 is LGHNA and CDR2 is YSLEER. In DNA, the CDR3 is TGCGCCAGCAGCCAGGGGGGACTGTTCAATTCACCCCTCCACTTT. It yields the protein CASSQGGLFNSPLHF.

The V call is TRBV19, the J call TRBJ1-5; D possibly corresponds to TRBD1 (6 bases). Trimming removed 2 bases from V and 2 bases from J, with 19 bases in between. In germline, CDR1 is LNHDA, CDR2 SQIVND (reference sequence). This CDR3 spans 18 amino acids. The CDR3 loop reads CASSIYREGRSGNQPQHF. The CDR3 DNA sequence: TGTGCCAGTAGTATATACAGGGAAGGTCGAAGCGGCAATCAGCCCCAGCATTTT.

The J gene is TRBJ2-7, the V gene TRBV6-5; TRBD1 aligns across 7 bases. Germline trimming cut 0 bases from V and 5 bases from J; bases unmatched to any gene: 4. Germline V gene sequence: CDR1 MNHEY, CDR2 SVGAGI. There are 14 residues in the CDR3. CDR3 nucleotide sequence: TGTGCCAGCAGTTACTCGACAGGGAACCACGAGCAGTACTTC. As protein: CASSYSTGNHEQYF.